This TCR beta chain was recovered during a study of blood T cell repertoires in COVID-19 (dated by TCRdb to 2018 to 2021). With respect to the entire study: Samples covering the acute and convalescent phases of COVID-19 were provided by collaborators in the United States, Italy and Spain. The material from the prospective study consisted of cDNA or gDNA derived from T cells, B-cell-depleted T cells, or PBMCs. Subjects who had been exposed to COVID-19, were actively infected with it, or had recovered from it provided the deeply sampled blood TCRbeta repertoires that made up the dataset. A freely available public database, intended as a resource for researchers studying the immune response to SARS-CoV-2, is where the repertoires were released. Samples came from the ongoing ImmuneRACE study (first 160 participants) plus 1,254 subjects from 6 global collaborators. Sample metadata almost always included a de-identified subject ID, COVID-19 status, age in years and sex. HLA class I and class II types, where available, came from metadata supplied by the sample provider rather than from assay-based typing. Overall study results and their limits: The amount of clinical and demographic metadata varied by source and participant and was provided uncurated.

Each collaborating institution followed its own protocols to collect whole blood in K2EDTA tubes. For TCRbeta analysis, collaborators shipped samples in one of three forms: frozen whole blood, isolated PBMCs, or DNA extracted from either of those sample types. CDR1 and CDR2 were assigned from the germline V gene (reference sequence) as LNHDA and SQIVND. Between the V and J ends, shortened by 3 bases and 2 bases respectively, the junction contains 10 bases. The CDR3 spans 14 residues, from the cysteine through the phenylalanine. The entry retains the CDR3 DNA only, 42 bases that are in frame from base 1. To note about this clone: The clone's antigen remains unknown. One base away there is no much larger clone; base qualities are not given.

TCRbeta CDR3 regions were amplified from genomic DNA by means of the immunoSEQ Assay, a bias-controlled multiplex PCR. The authors' analysis ran thus. Nucleated cell counts per sample were estimated from amplification of reference gene primers within the assay. To quantify the absolute abundance of each unique TCRbeta CDR3 rearrangement, sequence reads were collapsed and filtered. For each sample, productive Simpson clonality was calculated by taking the square root of Simpson's diversity index across productive rearrangements. TCRdb carries this immuneACCESS record with in-frame sequences only. Its versions omit some clonotypes, under half of them owing to an unresolved V gene in the studies checked, with the rest unexplained. That table furnishes V, J and clone size, whereas the DNA furnished D and trimming. The sample table lists 75,000 to 90,000 clones, around 90% of them with a count of one. 7.5% to 9.5% of the sample goes to the ten largest clones.

Material for sequencing was peripheral blood. This sequence originates from a man aged 80 or over with active or convalescent COVID-19. The rearrangement combines TRBV19 with TRBJ1-2; the D gene identity is not certain. The base sequence is TGTGCCAGTAGTATCCCCGGACTGAACTATGGCTACACCTTC. Its protein product is CASSIPGLNYGYTF.